The rows below give T cell receptor beta chains drawn from one sample of a study of T cell responses to AZD1222 COVID-19 vaccine. TCRdb keeps only in-frame clones here, not all; method: immunoSEQ multiplex PCR. The repertoire holds some 120,000 clones, with about 88% as singletons. The specimen was peripheral blood, collected on day 0 of AZD1222 vaccination. These TCRs come from an adult in good health. CDR3s include the opening cysteine and the closing phenylalanine or tryptophan. The order of the fields is J gene, D gene, V gene, clone size, CDR3 protein, CDR3 DNA. A D gene is named only where the DNA matches it firmly. The size field is filled for only some rows; it gives once, few, many or a size class.

>TRBJ1-3|NA|TRBV28|NA
CASSRRMATIYF
TGTGCCAGCAGCCGACGGATGGCCACCATATATTTT
>TRBJ1-1|NA|TRBV3-1/TRBV3-2|NA
CASSQANTEAFF
TGTGCCAGCAGTCAGGCGAACACTGAAGCTTTCTTT
>TRBJ2-3|NA|TRBV11-2|NA
CASSLVANTQYF
TGTGCCAGCAGCTTAGTAGCAAATACGCAGTATTTT
>TRBJ2-6|NA|TRBV6-5|NA
CASTVGAGANVLTF
TGTGCCTCAACGGTGGGGGCTGGGGCCAACGTCCTGACTTTC
>TRBJ2-2|TRBD2|TRBV4-3|NA
CASSQPSGMNTGELFF
TGCGCCAGCAGCCAACCTAGCGGGATGAACACCGGGGAGCTGTTTTTT
>TRBJ1-4|NA|TRBV2|NA
CASSRTGYNEKLFF
TGTGCCAGCAGTCGGACGGGCTATAATGAAAAACTGTTTTTT
>TRBJ2-7|NA|TRBV6-5|NA
CASSKLQGSYEQYF
TGTGCCAGCAGTAAGCTACAGGGCTCCTACGAGCAGTACTTC
>TRBJ2-1|NA|TRBV3-1/TRBV3-2|NA
CASSHPYNEQFF
TGTGCCAGCAGCCATCCGTACAATGAGCAGTTCTTC
>TRBJ1-1|TRBD1|TRBV5-1|NA
CASSLDRGVNTEAFF
TGCGCCAGCAGCTTGGACAGGGGCGTGAACACTGAAGCTTTCTTT
>TRBJ2-5|NA|TRBV5-1|NA
CASSLGAGETQYF
TGCGCCAGCAGCTTGGGGGCAGGAGAGACCCAGTACTTC
>TRBJ2-5|TRBD2|TRBV9|once
CASSVGLAGTQETQYF
TGTGCCAGCAGCGTAGGGCTAGCGGGTACCCAAGAGACCCAGTACTTC
>TRBJ1-1|NA|TRBV18|NA
CASSPLSRGDTEAFF
TGTGCCAGCTCACCACTATCGAGGGGGGACACTGAAGCTTTCTTT
>TRBJ1-1|NA|TRBV5-1|NA
CASSSDSLNTEAFF
TGCGCCAGCAGTTCGGACAGCTTGAACACTGAAGCTTTCTTT
>TRBJ1-2|TRBD1|TRBV6-5|once
CASSYQGALGYTF
TGTGCCAGCAGTTACCAGGGGGCGCTGGGCTACACCTTC